This section outlines one TCR beta chain sequence together with its context. Antigen: not known. The CDR3 sequence is 15 residues long. With 1 base removed from V and 0 bases from J, the gap between germline ends came to 8 bases. Germline CDR1 SGDLS, CDR2 YYNGEE. The data belong to a study of OX40 agonist ivuxolimab in advanced cancers. About the research overall: As their treatment, patients were administered ivuxolimab, an agonistic anti-OX40 (CD134) antibody.

Points from the study as a whole: CD4+ T cells averaged fewer expanded clones than CD8+ T cells. At 0.1 to 3.0 mg/kg, clonal expansion of CD4+ and CD8+ blood T cells had occurred by week 6.

Profiled with immunoSEQ multiplex PCR; TCRdb holds only in-frame clones, not every one. This table has around 26,000 clones, around 79% appearing once. Source: CD4+ or CD8+ T cells sorted from blood, taken in a trial of the OX40 agonist ivuxolimab. This clonotype was obtained from an adult with an advanced solid tumor such as melanoma, head and neck, liver or kidney cancer. V usage is TRBV9 and J usage is TRBJ2-1, with unresolved D. The CDR3 sequence: CASSVKPSSYNEQFF. DNA for the CDR3: TGTGCCAGCAGCGTAAAACCAAGCTCCTACAATGAGCAGTTCTTC.